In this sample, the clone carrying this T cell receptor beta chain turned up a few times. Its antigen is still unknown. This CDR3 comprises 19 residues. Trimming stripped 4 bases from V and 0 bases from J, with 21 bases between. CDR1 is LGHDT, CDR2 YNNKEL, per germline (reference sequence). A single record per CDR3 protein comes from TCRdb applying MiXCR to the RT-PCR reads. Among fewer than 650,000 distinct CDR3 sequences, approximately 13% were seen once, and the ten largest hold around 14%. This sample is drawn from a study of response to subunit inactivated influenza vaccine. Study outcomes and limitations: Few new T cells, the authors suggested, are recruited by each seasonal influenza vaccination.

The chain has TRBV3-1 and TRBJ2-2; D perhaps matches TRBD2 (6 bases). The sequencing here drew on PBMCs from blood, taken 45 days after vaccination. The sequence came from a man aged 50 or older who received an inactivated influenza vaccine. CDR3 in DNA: TGTGCCAGCAGCCGGGCGGGCTCAGGTCTAGCGTCGAACACCGGGGAGCTGTTTTTT. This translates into CASSRAGSGLASNTGELFF.